The clone carrying this T cell receptor beta chain is categorized as large. The antigen is unknown. The sample originates from a study of T cell responses to AZD1222 COVID-19 vaccine. The study's findings and limits: CD4 TCRs linked to vaccination spanned spike, dominating at 160-218 and 743-854. Clonal diversity was possibly underestimated, and white British individuals and females predominated among donors. The reported proportion of spike-specific TCRs targeting unmutated variant regions was nearly half. Baseline serostatus was positive in only six AZD1222 recipients.

TCRdb's table, derived via immunoSEQ multiplex PCR, lists solely in-frame clones and lacks some. The sample includes around 150,000 clones, about 82% seen only once; the top ten take 6.5% to 8.5%. This CDR3 has 16 residues. The J segment lost 4 bases and the V segment lost 0 bases, leaving 5 bases of the junction unmatched. Per the germline V gene, CDR1 is LNHDA and CDR2 is SQIVND (reference sequence). The TCR sequence derives from an adult who received the MenACWY meningococcal vaccine as a control. This chain connects TRBV19 to TRBJ1-4, with 7 bases fitting TRBD1. The sample consisted of peripheral blood, taken 28 days after the second dose of the MenACWY control vaccine. CDR3 DNA sequence: TGTGCCAGTAGTATAGAACAGGGGAAAAGTAATGAAAAACTGTTTTTT. Its translation is CASSIEQGKSNEKLFF.